The TCR beta chain described here comes from a study of T cell responses to AZD1222 COVID-19 vaccine. On this clone itself: No antigen is known for it.

This CDR3 comprises 14 residues. The germline V and J ends were trimmed by 1 base and 3 bases, with 6 bases remaining between them. Germline CDR1 is LNHDA and CDR2 is SQIVND (reference sequence). The assay was immunoSEQ multiplex PCR, and TCRdb's table has in-frame clones only and misses some. The sample lists 130,000 or so clones, approximately 95% seen once, with over 0.9% in the top ten. Study-level points and caveats: Epitopes outside B.1.351 and B.1.1.7 mutated regions reportedly drew nearly half of spike TCRs.

The TCR sequence derives from an adult in good health. This rearrangement joins TRBV19 to TRBJ2-2, with a possible D match to TRBD2 (6 bases). Sequenced material: peripheral blood, taken on day 0 of MenACWY control vaccination. The CDR3 reads CASSIAGDTGELFF. The CDR3 nucleotides read TGTGCCAGTAGTATAGCGGGGGACACCGGGGAGCTGTTTTTT.